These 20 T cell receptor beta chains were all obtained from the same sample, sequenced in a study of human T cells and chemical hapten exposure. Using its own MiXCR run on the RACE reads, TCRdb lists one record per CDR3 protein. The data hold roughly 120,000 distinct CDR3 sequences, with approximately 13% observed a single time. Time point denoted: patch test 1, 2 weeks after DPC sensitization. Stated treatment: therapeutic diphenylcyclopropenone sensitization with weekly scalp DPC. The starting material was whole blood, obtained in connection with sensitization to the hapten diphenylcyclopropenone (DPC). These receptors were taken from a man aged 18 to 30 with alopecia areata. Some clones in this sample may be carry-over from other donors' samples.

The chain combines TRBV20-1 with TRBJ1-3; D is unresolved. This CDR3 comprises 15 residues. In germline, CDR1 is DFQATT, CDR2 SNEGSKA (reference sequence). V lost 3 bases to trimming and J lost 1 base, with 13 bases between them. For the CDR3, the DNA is TGCAGTGCTAGCAAGCCGGCAGGTTCTGGAAACACCATATATTTT. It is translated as CSASKPAGSGNTIYF.

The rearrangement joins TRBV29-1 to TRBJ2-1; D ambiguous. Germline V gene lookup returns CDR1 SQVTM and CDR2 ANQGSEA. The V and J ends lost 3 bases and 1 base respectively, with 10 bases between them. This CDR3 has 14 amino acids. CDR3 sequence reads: CSVDRETSYNEQFF. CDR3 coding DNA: TGCAGCGTTGACAGAGAAACTTCCTACAATGAGCAGTTCTTC.

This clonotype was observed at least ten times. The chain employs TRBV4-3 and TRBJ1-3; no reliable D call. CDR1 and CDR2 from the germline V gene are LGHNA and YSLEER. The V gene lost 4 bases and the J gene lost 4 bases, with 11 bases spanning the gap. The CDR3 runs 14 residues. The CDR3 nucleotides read TGCGCCAGCAGCCCCCAGGTTTTCGGAAACACCATATATTTT. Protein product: CASSPQVFGNTIYF.

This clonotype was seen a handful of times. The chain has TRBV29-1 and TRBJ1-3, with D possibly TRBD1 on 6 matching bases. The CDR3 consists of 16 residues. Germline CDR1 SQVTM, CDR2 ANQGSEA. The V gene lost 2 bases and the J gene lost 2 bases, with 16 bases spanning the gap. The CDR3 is CSVERGSEATGNTIYF. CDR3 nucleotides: TGCAGCGTTGAAAGGGGGTCGGAGGCGACTGGAAACACCATATATTTT.

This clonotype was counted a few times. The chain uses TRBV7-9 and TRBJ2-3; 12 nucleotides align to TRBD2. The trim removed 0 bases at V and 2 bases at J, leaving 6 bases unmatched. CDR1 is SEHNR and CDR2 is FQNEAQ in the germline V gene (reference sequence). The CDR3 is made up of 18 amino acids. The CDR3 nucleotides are TGTGCCAGCAGCTTAGCGGTGACTAGCGGGGGAATCACAGATACGCAGTATTTT. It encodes CASSLAVTSGGITDTQYF. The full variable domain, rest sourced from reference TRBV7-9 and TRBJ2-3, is DTGVSQNPRHKITKRGQNVTFRCDPISEHNRLYWYRQTLGQGPEFLTYFQNEAQLEKSRLLSDRFSAERPKGSFSTLEIQRTEQGDSAMYLCASSLAVTSGGITDTQYFGPGTRLTVL.

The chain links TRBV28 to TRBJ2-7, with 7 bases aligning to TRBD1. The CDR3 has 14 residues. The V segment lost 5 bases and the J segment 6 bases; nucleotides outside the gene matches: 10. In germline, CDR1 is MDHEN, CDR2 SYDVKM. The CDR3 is CASSTLDRASEQYF. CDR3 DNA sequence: TGTGCCAGCAGTACCCTCGACAGGGCTTCCGAGCAGTACTTC.

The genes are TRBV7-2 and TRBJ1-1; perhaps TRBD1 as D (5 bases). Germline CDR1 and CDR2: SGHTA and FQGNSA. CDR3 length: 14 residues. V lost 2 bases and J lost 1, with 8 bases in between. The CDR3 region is CASSLNTGNTEAFF. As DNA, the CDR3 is TGTGCCAGCAGCTTAAACACAGGGAACACTGAAGCTTTCTTT.

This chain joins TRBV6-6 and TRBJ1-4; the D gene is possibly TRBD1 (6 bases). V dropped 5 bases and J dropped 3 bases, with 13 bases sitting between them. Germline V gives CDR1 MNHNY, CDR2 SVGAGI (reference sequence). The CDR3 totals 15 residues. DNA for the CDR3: TGTGCCAGCAGTGACCATTACAGGGCTAATGAAAAACTGTTTTTT. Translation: CASSDHYRANEKLFF.

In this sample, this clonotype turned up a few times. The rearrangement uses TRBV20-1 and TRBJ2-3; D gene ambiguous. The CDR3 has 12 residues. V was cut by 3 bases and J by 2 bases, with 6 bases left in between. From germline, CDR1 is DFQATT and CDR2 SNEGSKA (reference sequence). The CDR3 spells CSARRITDTQYF. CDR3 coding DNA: TGCAGTGCTAGGCGGATCACAGATACGCAGTATTTT.

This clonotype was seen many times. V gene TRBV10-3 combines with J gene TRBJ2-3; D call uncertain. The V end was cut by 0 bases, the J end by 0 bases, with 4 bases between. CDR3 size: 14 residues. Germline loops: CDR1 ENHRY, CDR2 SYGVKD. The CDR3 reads CAISESPSTDTQYF. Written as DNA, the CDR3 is TGTGCCATCAGTGAGTCGCCCAGCACAGATACGCAGTATTTT.

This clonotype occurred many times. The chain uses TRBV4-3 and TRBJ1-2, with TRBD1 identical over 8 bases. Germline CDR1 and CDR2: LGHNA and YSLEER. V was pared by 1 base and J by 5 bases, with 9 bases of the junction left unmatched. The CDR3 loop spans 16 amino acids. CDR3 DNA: TGCGCCAGCAGCCAAGTGCTGGACAGGGTGGGGTATGGCTACACCTTC. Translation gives CASSQVLDRVGYGYTF.

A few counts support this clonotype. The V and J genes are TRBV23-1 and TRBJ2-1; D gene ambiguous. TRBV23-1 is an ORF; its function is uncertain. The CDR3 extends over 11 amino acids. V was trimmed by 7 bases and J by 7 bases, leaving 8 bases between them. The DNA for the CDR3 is TGCGCCAGCAAGGTGGGAAATGAGCAGTTCTTC. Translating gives CASKVGNEQFF.

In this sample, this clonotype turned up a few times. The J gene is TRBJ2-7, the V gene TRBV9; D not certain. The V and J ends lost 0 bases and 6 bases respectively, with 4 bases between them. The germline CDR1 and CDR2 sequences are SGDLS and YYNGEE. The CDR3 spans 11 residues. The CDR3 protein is CASSVVGEQYV. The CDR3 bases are TGTGCCAGCAGCGTAGTCGGCGAGCAGTACGTC.

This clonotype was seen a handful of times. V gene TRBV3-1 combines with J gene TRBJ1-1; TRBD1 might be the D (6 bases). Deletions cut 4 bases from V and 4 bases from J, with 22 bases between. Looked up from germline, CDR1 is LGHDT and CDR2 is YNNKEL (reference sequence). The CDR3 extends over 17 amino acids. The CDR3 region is CASSPTGWGGKGTEAFF. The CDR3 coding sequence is TGTGCCAGCAGCCCGACCGGTTGGGGGGGCAAGGGCACTGAAGCTTTCTTT.

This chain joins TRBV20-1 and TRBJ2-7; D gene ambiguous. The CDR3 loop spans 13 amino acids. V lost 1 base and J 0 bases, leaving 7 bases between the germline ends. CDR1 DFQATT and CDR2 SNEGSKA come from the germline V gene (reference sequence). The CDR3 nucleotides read TGCAGTGCTAGAGGAAAAAACTCCTACGAGCAGTACGTC. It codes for CSARGKNSYEQYV.

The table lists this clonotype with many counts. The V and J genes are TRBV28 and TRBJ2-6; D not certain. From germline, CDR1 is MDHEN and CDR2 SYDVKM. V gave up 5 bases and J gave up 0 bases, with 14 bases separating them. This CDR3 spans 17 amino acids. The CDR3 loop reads CASSTNQRLSGANVLTF. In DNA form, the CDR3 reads TGTGCCAGCAGTACGAATCAACGGCTCTCTGGGGCCAACGTCCTGACTTTC.

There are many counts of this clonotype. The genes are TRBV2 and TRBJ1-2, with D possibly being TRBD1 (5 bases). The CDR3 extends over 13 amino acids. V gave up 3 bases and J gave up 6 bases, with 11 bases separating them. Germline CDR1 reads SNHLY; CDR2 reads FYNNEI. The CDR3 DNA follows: TGTGCCAGCAGTGACAGGGCGCGAGATGGCTACACCTTC. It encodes CASSDRARDGYTF. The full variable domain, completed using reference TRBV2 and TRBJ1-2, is EPEVTQTPSHQVTQMGQEVILRCVPISNHLYFYWYRQILGQKVEFLVSFYNNEISEKSEIFDDQFSVERPDGSNFTLKIRSTKLEDSAMYFCASSDRARDGYTFGSGTRLTVV.

The CDR3 DNA reads as TGTGCCAGCAGCTCTTTAGCGGGGGCCATGACCGGGGAGCTGTTTTTT. It is translated as CASSSLAGAMTGELFF. The chain joins TRBV13 to TRBJ2-2; 9 bases fit TRBD2. The CDR3 is 16 residues long. Germline loops: CDR1 PRHDT, CDR2 FYEKMQ (reference sequence). Trimming removed 4 bases from V and 5 bases from J; junction bases left unmatched: 8.

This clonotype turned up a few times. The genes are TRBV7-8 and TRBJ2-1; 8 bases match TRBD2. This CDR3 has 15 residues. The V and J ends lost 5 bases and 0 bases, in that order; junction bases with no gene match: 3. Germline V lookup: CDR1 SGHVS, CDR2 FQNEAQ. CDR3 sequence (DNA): TGTGCCAGCAGCCGAAGCGGGAGCTCCTACAATGAGCAGTTCTTC. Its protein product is CASSRSGSSYNEQFF.

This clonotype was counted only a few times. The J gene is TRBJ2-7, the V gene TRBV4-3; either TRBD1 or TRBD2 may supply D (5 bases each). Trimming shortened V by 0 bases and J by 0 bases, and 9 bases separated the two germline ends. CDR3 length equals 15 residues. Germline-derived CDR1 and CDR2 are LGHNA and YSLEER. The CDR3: CASSQDQGRSYEQYF. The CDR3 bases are TGCGCCAGCAGCCAAGATCAGGGACGCTCCTACGAGCAGTACTTC.